A single sample is the source of the 10 T cell receptor beta chains below, sequenced in a study of metastatic and nonmetastatic thyroid tumors. Using MiXCR, TCRdb reanalyzed the PCR reads. The table includes about 5,800 clones, around a fifth detected once. Not a single patient had been given any form of treatment at any point before undergoing thyroid surgery. The sample was adjacent normal tissue. The receptors were gathered from a female donor with papillary thyroid cancer or a benign thyroid nodule (not recorded which). Some clones in this sample may be carry-over from other donors' samples.

By proportion, this clone is medium-sized. The V call is TRBV10-3, the J call TRBJ2-2, with 13 bases lining up with TRBD2. With 2 bases clipped from V and 4 bases from J, the junction kept 4 bases outside the gene matches. This CDR3 contains 17 residues. Germline CDR1 and CDR2: ENHRY and SYGVKD. The CDR3 region is CAISETSGGASTGELFF. CDR3 coding DNA: TGTGCCATCAGTGAGACTAGCGGGGGGGCCTCCACCGGGGAGCTGTTTTTT.

By share of the sample, this clone is medium-sized (0.01 to 0.1%). The chain couples TRBV7-2 to TRBJ1-4; tentatively, D is TRBD1 (6 bases). Germline-derived CDR1 and CDR2 are SGHTA and FQGNSA. Trimming left V 2 bases short and J 7 bases short, with 14 bases between. There are 15 residues in the CDR3. CDR3 region: CASSLSAGEGEKLFF. The CDR3 DNA is TGTGCCAGCAGCTTATCAGCAGGGGAGGGTGAAAAACTGTTTTTT. Full variable domain (outside the CDR3, taken from reference TRBV7-2 and TRBJ1-4): GAGVSQSPSNKVTEKGKDVELRCDPISGHTALYWYRQSLGQGLEFLIYFQGNSAPDKSGLPSDRFSAERTGGSVSTLTIQRTQQEDSAVYLCASSLSAGEGEKLFFGSGTQLSVL.

The V and J genes are TRBV28 and TRBJ1-1; 8 bases are shared with TRBD1. Looked up from germline, CDR1 is MDHEN and CDR2 is SYDVKM. This CDR3 comprises 14 residues. Trimming at V came to 5 bases and at J to 5 bases, leaving 7 bases not matched to a gene. CDR3 in amino acids: CASSTWTGQTEAFF. The CDR3 bases are TGTGCCAGCAGTACGTGGACAGGGCAAACTGAAGCTTTCTTT.

The chain links TRBV5-1 to TRBJ2-7; 7 bases align to TRBD2. CDR1 is SGHRS, CDR2 YFSETQ, per germline. The CDR3 contains 14 residues. Trimming at V came to 3 bases and at J to 5 bases, leaving 8 bases not matched to a gene. The CDR3 loop reads CASSSLAGEDEQYF. The CDR3 DNA follows: TGCGCCAGCAGCTCTTTAGCGGGCGAGGACGAGCAGTACTTC.

V is TRBV12-3 or TRBV12-4 and J is TRBJ2-7; TRBD1 matches 8 bases. V shed 7 bases, J shed 6 bases, and the junction held 8 bases outside the gene matches. The CDR3 loop spans 13 amino acids. CDR3 DNA: TGTGCCAGCACCGGGGACAGGCCCTTCGAGCAGTACTTC. Translated, it gives CASTGDRPFEQYF.

This clone is deemed medium-sized. The chain recombines TRBV20-1 with TRBJ1-1; D call uncertain. This CDR3 spans 13 amino acids. Germline V gives CDR1 DFQATT, CDR2 SNEGSKA (reference sequence). V lost 6 bases to trimming and J lost 1 base, with 12 bases between them. The CDR3 nucleotides read TGCAGTGCCATTATCCCCCGGAACACTGAAGCTTTCTTT. It yields the protein CSAIIPRNTEAFF.

This clone was picked up a small number of times. This sequence joins TRBV19 and TRBJ1-5; D perhaps matches TRBD1 (6 bases). V was shortened by 6 bases and J by 15 bases, with 24 bases between the two germline ends. Per germline, CDR1 LNHDA and CDR2 SQIVND (reference sequence). The CDR3 runs 14 residues. The CDR3 nucleotides are TGTGCCAGTAGCCGGTACAGGGACTTTCCGTTTTCGCATTTT. As protein: CASSRYRDFPFSHF.

J is TRBJ2-7 and V is TRBV20-1; D perhaps matches TRBD1 (6 bases). The CDR3 runs to 12 residues. The germline CDR1 and CDR2 sequences are DFQATT and SNEGSKA (reference sequence). The V end lost 8 bases, the J end lost 0 bases, and 11 bases lay between the germline ends. This CDR3 is CSTRQASYEQYF. The DNA of the CDR3 is TGCAGTACCCGACAGGCCTCCTACGAGCAGTACTTC.

As for this clone: At one end the junction does not follow the germline gene, possibly because of a read error. CDR3 in amino acids: CASNPTTNGANGQFF. The CDR3 region has the DNA TGTGCCAGCAACCCTACTACAAACGGGGCCAATGGGCAGTTCTTC. J is TRBJ2-1 and V is TRBV9, with D perhaps matching TRBD1 or TRBD2 (5 bases each). In germline, CDR1 is SGDLS, CDR2 YYNGEE. CDR3 size: 15 residues.

Turning to this clone: Germline is not matched at one junction end, which may reflect a read error. This chain connects TRBV6-1 to TRBJ1-2; 8 nucleotides align to TRBD1. This CDR3 has 14 amino acids. Germline CDR1 and CDR2: MNHNS and SASEGT. The CDR3 nucleotides read TGTGCCAGCACCCGACAGGGGTCACTGTATGGCTGCACCTTC. Its translation is CASTRQGSLYGCTF.